The clone carrying this T cell receptor (beta chain) was detected many times. No antigen is known for it. TCR beta CDR3 regions were amplified from RNA. First-round RT-PCR targeting the TCR CDR3 was performed with the HTBI primer set. MiXCR was run by TCRdb on the multiplex PCR reads, yielding one entry per CDR3 protein. The sample holds under 400,000 distinct CDR3 sequences; approximately 17% are singletons and the top ten take approximately 35%. The data originate from a study of T cells in Graves' hyperthyroidism and ophthalmopathy. Study-wide findings and caveats: In the blood, most expanded thyroid clonotypes above 0.001 appeared as well.

CDR3 size: 15 residues. V lost 5 bases and J lost 2; bases outside the gene matches: 3. Germline assignment: CDR1 SGHTA and CDR2 FQGNSA. Sequenced sample: blood. V is TRBV7-2 and J is TRBJ2-1; TRBD1 matches 10 bases. The TCR originated in a man aged 25-45 years with Graves' hyperthyroidism. CDR3 in amino acids: CASSGDRGAYNEQFF. The CDR3 coding sequence is TGTGCCAGCAGCGGGGACAGGGGCGCCTACAATGAGCAGTTCTTC. The variable domain in full, with the rest retrieved from reference TRBV7-2 and TRBJ2-1, is GAGVSQSPSNKVTEKGKDVELRCDPISGHTALYWYRQSLGQGLEFLIYFQGNSAPDKSGLPSDRFSAERTGGSVSTLTIQRTQQEDSAVYLCASSGDRGAYNEQFFGPGTRLTVL.